A single sample gave rise to the 29 T cell receptor beta chains below, sequenced in a study of cytotoxic CD8 clonotypes in ibrutinib-treated CLL. Measured with immunoSEQ multiplex PCR; TCRdb has only the in-frame clones, and not every one. The sample records roughly 220,000 clones, nearly 80% being singletons. Sample: PBMCs, taken after 12 months of ibrutinib treatment. Receptors were obtained from a human donor with chronic lymphocytic leukemia.

V and J are TRBV6-5 and TRBJ2-5; 8 nucleotides line up with TRBD1. V shed 0 bases and J 5 bases; nucleotides not matched to a gene: 8. CDR3 length: 16 residues. The V gene's germline CDR1 is MNHEY and CDR2 SVGAGI. This chain's CDR3 is CASSYSSQGASETQYF. The CDR3 DNA follows: TGTGCCAGCAGTTACTCGAGTCAGGGGGCGTCGGAGACCCAGTACTTC.

V gene TRBV28 combines with J gene TRBJ2-1; TRBD2 matches 11 bases. The germline gives CDR1 MDHEN, CDR2 SYDVKM. The CDR3 runs 16 residues. The J segment lost 8 bases and the V segment lost 7 bases, leaving 13 bases of the junction unmatched. The CDR3: CASKPGGSGRAHEQFF. Written as DNA, the CDR3 is TGTGCCAGCAAACCAGGGGGTAGCGGGAGGGCCCATGAGCAGTTCTTC.

V and J are TRBV19 and TRBJ1-2, with 10 bases fitting TRBD1. Germline loops: CDR1 LNHDA, CDR2 SQIVND (reference sequence). V was clipped by 6 bases and J by 2 bases; unmatched bases: 9. The CDR3 is 16 residues long. The chain's CDR3 is CASSSWSGQGNYGYTF. CDR3 DNA: TGTGCCAGTAGCTCCTGGTCGGGACAGGGGAACTATGGCTACACCTTC.

The chain recombines TRBV4-1 with TRBJ1-2, with D uncertain. This CDR3 spans 13 amino acids. V lost 1 base to trimming and J lost 13 bases, with 16 bases between them. Germline-derived CDR1 and CDR2 are MGHRA and YSYEKL. The CDR3 sequence: CASSQVAGPRSTF. The CDR3 nucleotides are TGCGCCAGCAGCCAAGTTGCTGGCCCAAGAAGCACCTTC.

In its sample, this clone was seen once. The chain has TRBV18 and TRBJ1-1; 7 nucleotides agree with TRBD1. V lost 5 bases and J lost 0; bases outside the gene matches: 0. Germline V gene lookup returns CDR1 KGHSH and CDR2 LQKENI. The CDR3 extends over 13 amino acids. The CDR3 DNA sequence: TGTGCCAGCTCAGACAGGGTGAACACTGAAGCTTTCTTT. Protein sequence: CASSDRVNTEAFF.

A single count supports this clone. The rearrangement links TRBV28 to TRBJ2-7; D unclear. V dropped 2 bases and J dropped 0 bases, with 8 bases sitting between them. CDR3 size: 14 residues. CDR1 and CDR2 from the germline V gene are MDHEN and SYDVKM. CDR3 nucleotides: TGTGCCAGCAGTTTAGCAAGTAGCTCCTACGAGCAGTACTTC. Translated: CASSLASSSYEQYF.

This chain links TRBV27 with TRBJ2-7; D is unclear. The CDR3 consists of 13 residues. In germline, CDR1 is MNHEY, CDR2 SMNVEV (reference sequence). V lost 2 bases to trimming and J lost 5 bases, with 10 bases between them. CDR3 bases: TGTGCCAGCAGTTTAGCCTCCATCCACGAGCAGTACTTC. It yields the protein CASSLASIHEQYF.

The V call is TRBV19, the J call TRBJ2-7; no clear D gene. CDR1 is LNHDA, CDR2 SQIVND, per germline (reference sequence). Trimming took 5 bases from V and 3 from J, leaving 11 bases between them. CDR3 size: 13 residues. CDR3 region: CASSPFEHYEQYF. The DNA of the CDR3 is TGTGCCAGTAGTCCTTTCGAACACTACGAGCAGTACTTC.

This clone has more than one count but fewer than ten. The gene calls are TRBV25-1 and TRBJ1-6, with D possibly TRBD1 on 5 matching bases. From germline, CDR1 is MGHDK and CDR2 SYGVNS. The CDR3 length is 16 residues. V lost 2 bases and J lost 5, with 13 bases in between. CDR3 coding DNA: TGTGCCAGCAGTGAACTTGGTCAGGGAGATAATTCACCCCTCCACTTT. Its protein product is CASSELGQGDNSPLHF.

The chain uses TRBV6-5 and TRBJ1-1, with 7 bases fitting TRBD1. This CDR3 region has 11 residues. J lost 11 bases, V lost 6 bases, and 6 bases had no gene match. Germline V gene sequence: CDR1 MNHEY, CDR2 SVGAGI. The CDR3 DNA is TGTGCCAGCAGACAGGGGTCGGCGGCTTTCTTT. This translates into CASRQGSAAFF.

V and J are TRBV5-1 and TRBJ2-6, with D unclear. Germline CDR1 SGHRS, CDR2 YFSETQ. The CDR3 consists of 18 residues. The ends were cut back, 0 bases at V and 0 bases at J, with 13 bases in the middle. In DNA, the CDR3 is TGCGCCAGCAGCTTGGCCTGGAGTGACCGCTCTGGGGCCAACGTCCTGACTTTC. Its translation: CASSLAWSDRSGANVLTF. The entire variable domain, with the rest obtained from reference TRBV5-1 and TRBJ2-6, is as follows: KAGVTQTPRYLIKTRGQQVTLSCSPISGHRSVSWYQQTPGQGLQFLFEYFSETQRNKGNFPGRFSGRQFSNSRSEMNVSTLELGDSALYLCASSLAWSDRSGANVLTFGAGSRLTVL.

The V gene is TRBV7-8, the J gene TRBJ1-3, with a possible D match to TRBD1 (6 bases). Germline assignment: CDR1 SGHVS and CDR2 FQNEAQ. The CDR3 sequence is 18 residues long. Trimming took 1 base from V and 0 from J, leaving 16 bases between them. The CDR3: CASSLVYGGPSSGNTIYF. The CDR3 coding sequence is TGTGCCAGCAGCTTAGTTTACGGGGGGCCCAGCTCTGGAAACACCATATATTTT.

The V gene is TRBV30, the J gene TRBJ2-5; D unresolved. Germline V gene lookup returns CDR1 GTSNPN and CDR2 SVGIG (reference sequence). The CDR3 has 11 residues. Trimming took off 5 bases at V and 5 bases at J, with 9 bases between the two ends. DNA for the CDR3: TGTGCCTGGGCGAGACTTGAGACCCAGTACTTC. Translating it yields CAWARLETQYF.

V is TRBV27 and J is TRBJ1-2, with 7 bases matching TRBD1. CDR3 length: 13 residues. From germline, CDR1 is MNHEY and CDR2 SMNVEV (reference sequence). Unmatched junction bases numbered 4, after V lost 6 bases and J lost 3 bases. The CDR3 is CASSFGTDYGYTF. The CDR3 coding sequence is TGTGCCAGCAGCTTCGGGACAGACTATGGCTACACCTTC.

The V call is TRBV5-1, the J call TRBJ2-1; D possibly uses TRBD1 or TRBD2 (5 bases each). This CDR3 has 16 residues. Germline V CDR1 and CDR2: SGHRS, YFSETQ. V lost 6 bases, J lost 4 bases, and 20 bases lay in between. The CDR3 DNA follows: TGCGCCAGCACCTCAGTCGGAGGTCAGGGATACAATGAGCAGTTCTTC. It translates to CASTSVGGQGYNEQFF.

The V call is TRBV6-6, the J call TRBJ2-7; 12 nucleotides match TRBD2. The CDR3 consists of 15 residues. Germline loops: CDR1 MNHNY, CDR2 SVGAGI (reference sequence). V dropped 5 bases and J dropped 4; count of bases not matched to a gene: 6. The CDR3 is CASSTRTSGIYEQYF. The CDR3 nucleotides are TGTGCCAGCAGTACTAGGACTAGCGGGATTTACGAGCAGTACTTC.

This clone was recorded only once. The V and J genes are TRBV5-6 and TRBJ2-5, with D unresolved. The germline V and J ends were trimmed by 0 bases and 0 bases, with 9 bases remaining between them. The CDR3 runs 15 residues. Germline V gives CDR1 SGHDT, CDR2 YYEEEE. DNA for the CDR3: TGTGCCAGCAGCTTGGGAGAGGCCTACCAAGAGACCCAGTACTTC. Its protein product is CASSLGEAYQETQYF.

J is TRBJ1-1 and V is TRBV5-6, with 10 bases that match TRBD1. The ends lost 1 base at V and 5 bases at J; junction bases unmatched: 8. The CDR3 has 16 amino acids. CDR1 and CDR2 from the germline V gene are SGHDT and YYEEEE. CDR3 amino acids: CASSLSLGTGATEAFF. In DNA form, the CDR3 reads TGTGCCAGCAGCTTGTCGTTAGGGACAGGGGCGACTGAAGCTTTCTTT.

To note about this clone: This same CDR3 is encoded by further DNA sequences in the sample. The gene calls are TRBV18 and TRBJ2-3; no firm D call. V lost 0 bases and J lost 0, with 7 bases in between. This CDR3 comprises 15 residues. Germline V CDR1 and CDR2: KGHSH, LQKENI. The CDR3 DNA reads as TGTGCCAGCTCACCACCCAGAACTAGCACAGATACGCAGTATTTT. It yields the protein CASSPPRTSTDTQYF.

This sequence joins TRBV10-2 and TRBJ2-3; TRBD2 matches at 8 bases. CDR1 and CDR2 (germline): WSHSY, SAAADI. The CDR3 spans 18 residues. With V trimmed by 2 bases and J by 1 base, 11 bases remained unmatched. The CDR3 sequence is CASSEGLAPLPGTDTQYF. The DNA for the CDR3 is TGCGCCAGCAGTGAGGGACTAGCACCCTTACCTGGCACAGATACGCAGTATTTT.

The chain joins TRBV2 to TRBJ2-2; the match to TRBD1 covers 9 bases. Germline V lookup: CDR1 SNHLY, CDR2 FYNNEI. CDR3 length: 14 amino acids. The V segment lost 9 bases and the J segment 5 bases; nucleotides outside the gene matches: 7. The CDR3 DNA is TGTGCCAGGTCCGGGACAGGGAAGACCGGGGAGCTGTTTTTT. Protein: CARSGTGKTGELFF.

The chain uses TRBV28 and TRBJ2-7; 7 bases fit TRBD2. Per germline, CDR1 MDHEN and CDR2 SYDVKM. V lost 3 bases to trimming and J lost 10 bases; unmatched junction nucleotides: 6. This CDR3 comprises 12 residues. CDR3 region: CASSFRREGQYF. CDR3 DNA: TGTGCCAGCAGTTTTAGGAGGGAGGGCCAGTACTTC.

This clone was detected only a few times. J is TRBJ1-5 and V is TRBV4-1; the D gene is possibly TRBD1 (6 bases). This CDR3 has 14 amino acids. Germline V gene lookup returns CDR1 MGHRA and CDR2 YSYEKL. V was trimmed by 8 bases and J by 2 bases, leaving 13 bases between them. The CDR3 here is CASRGQDGNQPQHF. The CDR3 region has the DNA TGCGCCAGCCGGGGGCAGGATGGCAATCAGCCCCAGCATTTT.

The gene calls are TRBV15 and TRBJ1-5; no clear D gene. The CDR3 totals 12 residues. Trimming pared 8 bases from V and 5 bases from J, leaving 10 bases between. Germline V lookup: CDR1 LNHNV, CDR2 YYDKDF (reference sequence). CDR3 amino acids: CATASNHQPQHF. Written as DNA, the CDR3 is TGTGCCACCGCCTCAAACCATCAGCCCCAGCATTTT.

The chain carries TRBV5-4 and TRBJ1-5, with D unclear. V was trimmed by 3 bases and J by 0 bases, leaving 10 bases between them. CDR3 size: 15 residues. In germline, CDR1 is SGHNT, CDR2 YYREEE (reference sequence). This CDR3 reads CASSSVPGSNQPQHF. The CDR3 nucleotides read TGTGCCAGCAGCTCGGTTCCAGGTAGCAATCAGCCCCAGCATTTT.

The chain has TRBV4-1 and TRBJ2-5; 12 nucleotides agree with TRBD2. The J call may not be correct, given that the DNA end is closer to TRBJ2-7. Germline values: CDR1 MGHRA, CDR2 YSYEKL. The CDR3 totals 15 residues. For the CDR3, the DNA is TGCGCCAGCAGCCAAGGACTAGCGGGGGCCTACGAGCAGTACTTC. It specifies CASSQGLAGAYEQYF.

The rearrangement joins TRBV11-2 to TRBJ2-3; 16 bases align to TRBD2. V lost 5 bases to trimming and J lost 5 bases; unmatched junction nucleotides: 7. Germline V CDR1 and CDR2: SGHAT, FQNNGV. CDR3 length: 17 amino acids. CDR3 sequence reads: CASSRGTSGGVRDTQYF. CDR3 nucleotide sequence: TGTGCCAGCAGCCGAGGGACTAGCGGGGGGGTCCGAGATACGCAGTATTTT.

The V call is TRBV11-1, the J call TRBJ2-3; TRBD1 matches 9 bases. The V gene's germline CDR1 is SGHAT and CDR2 FQDESV (reference sequence). This CDR3 has 16 amino acids. V was clipped by 5 bases and J by 0 bases; unmatched bases: 6. CDR3 in amino acids: CASSPQGAGSTDTQYF. CDR3 nucleotides: TGTGCCAGCAGCCCACAGGGGGCGGGAAGCACAGATACGCAGTATTTT.

For this clone: Within the sample, other DNA sequences also encode this same CDR3. The rearrangement uses TRBV5-1 and TRBJ1-2; no clear D gene. CDR1 is SGHRS, CDR2 YFSETQ, per germline. Trimming took 4 bases from V and 0 from J, leaving 7 bases between them. The CDR3 is 13 residues long. CDR3 nucleotide sequence: TGCGCCAGCAGCCCAGATTCTAACTATGGCTACACCTTC. Amino acids: CASSPDSNYGYTF.